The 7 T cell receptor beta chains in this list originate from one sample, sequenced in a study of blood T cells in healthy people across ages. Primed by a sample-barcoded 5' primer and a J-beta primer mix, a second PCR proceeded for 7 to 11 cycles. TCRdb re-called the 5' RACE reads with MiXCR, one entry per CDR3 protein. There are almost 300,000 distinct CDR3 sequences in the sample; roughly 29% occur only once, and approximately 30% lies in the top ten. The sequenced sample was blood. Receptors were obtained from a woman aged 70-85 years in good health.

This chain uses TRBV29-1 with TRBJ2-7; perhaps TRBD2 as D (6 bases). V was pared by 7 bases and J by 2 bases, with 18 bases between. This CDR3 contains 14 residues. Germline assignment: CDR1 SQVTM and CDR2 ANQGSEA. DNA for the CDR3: TGCAGCGCTAACCTTCGGGGGTCCCCCTACGAGCAGTACTTC. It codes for CSANLRGSPYEQYF.

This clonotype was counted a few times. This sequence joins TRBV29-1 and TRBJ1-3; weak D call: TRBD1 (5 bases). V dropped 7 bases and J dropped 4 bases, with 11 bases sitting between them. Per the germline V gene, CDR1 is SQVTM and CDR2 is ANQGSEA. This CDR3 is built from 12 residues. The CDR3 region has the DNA TGCAGCGCCTCGACAGCAGGAAACACCATATATTTT. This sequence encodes CSASTAGNTIYF.

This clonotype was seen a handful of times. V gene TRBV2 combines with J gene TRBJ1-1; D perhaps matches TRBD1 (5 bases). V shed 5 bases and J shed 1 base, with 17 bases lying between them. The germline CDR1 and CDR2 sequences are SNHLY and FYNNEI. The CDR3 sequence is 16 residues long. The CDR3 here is CASSRLAGGSNTEAFF. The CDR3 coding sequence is TGTGCCAGCAGTCGACTGGCGGGGGGATCGAACACTGAAGCTTTCTTT.

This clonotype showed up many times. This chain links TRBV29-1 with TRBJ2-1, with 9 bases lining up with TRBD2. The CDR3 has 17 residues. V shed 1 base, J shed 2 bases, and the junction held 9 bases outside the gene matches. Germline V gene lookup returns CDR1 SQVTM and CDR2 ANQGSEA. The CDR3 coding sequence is TGCAGCGTTGAAGGATTAAGCGGGAGGCCGACCTACAATGAGCAGTTCTTC. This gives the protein CSVEGLSGRPTYNEQFF.

The CDR3 sequence is CASSPRQGRGYTEAFF. As DNA, the CDR3 is TGCGCCAGCAGCCCAAGACAGGGGCGAGGATACACTGAAGCTTTCTTT. The V call is TRBV5-1, the J call TRBJ1-1, with TRBD1 matching 8 bases. The CDR3 length is 16 residues. V trimming: 4 bases; J trimming: 3 bases; junction bases outside the gene matches: 11. CDR1 is SGHRS and CDR2 is YFSETQ in the germline V gene.

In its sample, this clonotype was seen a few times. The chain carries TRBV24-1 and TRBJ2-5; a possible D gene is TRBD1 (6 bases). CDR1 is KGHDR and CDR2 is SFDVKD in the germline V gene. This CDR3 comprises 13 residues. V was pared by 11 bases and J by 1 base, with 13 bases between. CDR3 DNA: TGTGCCATATCCGACAGGAGCCAAGAGACCCAGTACTTC. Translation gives CAISDRSQETQYF.

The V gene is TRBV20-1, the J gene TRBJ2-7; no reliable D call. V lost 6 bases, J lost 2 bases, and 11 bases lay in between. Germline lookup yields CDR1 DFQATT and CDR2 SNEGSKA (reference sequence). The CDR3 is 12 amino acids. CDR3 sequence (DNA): TGCAGTGCGCAGGACCCCGCCTACGAGCAGTACTTC. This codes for CSAQDPAYEQYF.